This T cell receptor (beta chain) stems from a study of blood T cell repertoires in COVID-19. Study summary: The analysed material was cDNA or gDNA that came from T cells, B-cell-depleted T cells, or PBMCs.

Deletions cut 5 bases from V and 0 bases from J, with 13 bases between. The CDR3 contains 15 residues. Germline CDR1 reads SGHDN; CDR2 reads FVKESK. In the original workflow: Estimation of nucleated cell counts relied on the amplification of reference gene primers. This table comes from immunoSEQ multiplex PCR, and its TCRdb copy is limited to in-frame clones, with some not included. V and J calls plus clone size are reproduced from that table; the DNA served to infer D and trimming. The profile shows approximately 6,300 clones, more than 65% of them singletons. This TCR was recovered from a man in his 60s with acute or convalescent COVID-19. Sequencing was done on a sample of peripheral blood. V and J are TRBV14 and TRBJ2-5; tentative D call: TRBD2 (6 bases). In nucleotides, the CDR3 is TGTGCCAGCAGCGAGGGACTTTCGTACCAAGAGACCCAGTACTTC. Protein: CASSEGLSYQETQYF.